This T cell receptor (beta chain) was found in a study of T cells in Graves' hyperthyroidism and ophthalmopathy. The table lists this clonotype with a few counts. There were TCR beta CDR3 regions amplified from RNA transcripts. HTBI primers drove first-round RT-PCR of the TCR CDR3. TCRdb redid the calling of the multiplex PCR reads with MiXCR, one entry per CDR3 protein. This sample yields 400,000 or so distinct CDR3 sequences, of which around 15% are seen a single time; 15% to 20% belongs to the top ten. CDR1 SGDLS and CDR2 YYNGEE come from the germline V gene. There are 15 residues in the CDR3. V shed 2 bases and J shed 0 bases, with 12 bases lying between them.

The chain joins TRBV9 to TRBJ2-7; D unresolved. This receptor was taken from a woman aged 25 to 39 with Graves' ophthalmopathy. The sequenced material came from blood. The CDR3 region has the DNA TGTGCCAGCAGCGTTTCCCCCGACGTCTCCTACGAGCAGTACTTC. This translates into CASSVSPDVSYEQYF.